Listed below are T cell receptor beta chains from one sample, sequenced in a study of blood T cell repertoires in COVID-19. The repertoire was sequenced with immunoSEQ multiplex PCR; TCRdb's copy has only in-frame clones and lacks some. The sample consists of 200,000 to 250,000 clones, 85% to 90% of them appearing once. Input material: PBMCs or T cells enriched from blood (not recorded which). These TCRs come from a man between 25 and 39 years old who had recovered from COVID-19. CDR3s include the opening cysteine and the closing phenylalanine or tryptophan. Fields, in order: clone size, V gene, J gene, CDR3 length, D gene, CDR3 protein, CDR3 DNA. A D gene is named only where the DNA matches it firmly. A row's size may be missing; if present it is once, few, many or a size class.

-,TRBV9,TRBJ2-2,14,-,CASSPMTQSGELFF,TGTGCCAGCAGCCCTATGACTCAATCCGGGGAGCTGTTTTTT
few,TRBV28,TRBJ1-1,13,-,CASSPTLNTEAFF,TGTGCCAGCAGTCCAACTTTGAACACTGAAGCTTTCTTT
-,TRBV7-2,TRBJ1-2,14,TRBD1,CASSPRTGYDGYTF,TGTGCCAGCAGCCCCAGGACAGGGTATGATGGCTACACCTTC
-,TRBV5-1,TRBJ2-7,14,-,CASSPGERFYEQYF,TGCGCCAGCAGCCCCGGGGAGCGTTTCTACGAGCAGTACTTC
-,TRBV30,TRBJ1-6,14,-,CAWGQSGYNSPLHF,TGTGCCTGGGGACAGTCGGGATATAATTCACCCCTCCACTTT
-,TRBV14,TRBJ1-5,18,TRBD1,CASSQGQGVGISNQPQHF,TGTGCCAGCAGCCAAGGACAGGGGGTTGGGATTAGCAATCAGCCCCAGCATTTT
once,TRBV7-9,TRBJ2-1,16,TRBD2,CASNQGRARSYNEQFF,TGTGCCAGCAACCAAGGGAGGGCCCGCTCCTACAATGAGCAGTTCTTC
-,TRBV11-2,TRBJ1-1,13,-,CASSHRSATEAFF,TGTGCCAGCAGCCACAGGTCGGCCACTGAAGCTTTCTTT
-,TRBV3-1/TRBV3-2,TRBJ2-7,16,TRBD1,CASSQDEKGALYEQYF,TGTGCCAGCAGCCAAGATGAAAAGGGGGCTTTATACGAGCAGTACTTC
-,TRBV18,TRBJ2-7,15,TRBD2,CASSPFSGSVDEQYF,TGTGCCAGCTCACCCTTTAGCGGGAGTGTCGACGAGCAGTACTTC
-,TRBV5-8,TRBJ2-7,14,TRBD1,CASSRRQGSYEQYF,TGTGCCAGCAGCAGACGACAGGGATCCTACGAGCAGTACTTC
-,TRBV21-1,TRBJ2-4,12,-,CASGCGGNIQYF,TGTGCCAGCGGATGCGGGGGGAACATTCAGTACTTC
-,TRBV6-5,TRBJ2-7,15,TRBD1,CASSYSGQDLYEQYF,TGTGCCAGCAGTTACTCGGGACAGGATCTCTACGAGCAGTACTTC
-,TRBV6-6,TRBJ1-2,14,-,CASTQSQGYYGYTF,TGTGCCAGCACCCAAAGCCAGGGGTACTATGGCTACACCTTC
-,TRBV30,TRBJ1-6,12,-,CAWRVGDSPLHF,TGTGCCTGGAGGGTAGGGGATTCACCCCTCCACTTT
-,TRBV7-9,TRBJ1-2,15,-,CASSLAPGGVYGYTF,TGTGCCAGCAGCTTAGCTCCTGGCGGAGTCTATGGCTACACCTTC
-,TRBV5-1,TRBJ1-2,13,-,CASSLEGGLGYTF,TGCGCCAGCAGCTTGGAAGGGGGATTGGGCTACACCTTC
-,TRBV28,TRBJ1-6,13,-,CASSWTQNSPLHF,TGTGCCAGCAGTTGGACTCAGAATTCACCCCTCCACTTT
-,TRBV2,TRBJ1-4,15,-,CASKYWGHESEKLFF,TGTGCCAGCAAGTACTGGGGGCACGAGAGTGAAAAACTGTTTTTT
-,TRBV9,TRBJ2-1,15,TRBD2,CASSLRTSGIDEQFF,TGTGCCAGCAGCCTCCGGACTAGCGGGATCGATGAGCAGTTCTTC
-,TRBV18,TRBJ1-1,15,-,CASSGSRVSDTEAFF,TGTGCCAGCTCAGGATCCAGGGTATCGGACACTGAAGCTTTCTTT
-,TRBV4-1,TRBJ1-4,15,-,CASSQVQGLNEKLFF,TGCGCCAGCAGCCAAGTTCAGGGTCTAAATGAAAAACTGTTTTTT
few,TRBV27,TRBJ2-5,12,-,CASSLVVETQYF,TGTGCCAGCAGTTTAGTCGTCGAGACCCAGTACTTC
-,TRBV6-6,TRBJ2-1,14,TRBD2,CASSYAGGSDEQFF,TGTGCCAGCAGTTACGCGGGAGGGTCCGATGAGCAGTTCTTC
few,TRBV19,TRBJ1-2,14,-,CASSTWGLIYGYTF,TGTGCCAGTAGTACTTGGGGCTTGATTTATGGCTACACCTTC
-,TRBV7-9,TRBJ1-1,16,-,CASSYLGEGYGTEAFF,TGTGCCAGCAGCTATTTGGGGGAGGGCTATGGGACTGAAGCTTTCTTT
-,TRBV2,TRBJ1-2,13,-,CASRKDNPYGYTF,TGTGCCAGCAGGAAGGACAATCCCTATGGCTACACCTTC
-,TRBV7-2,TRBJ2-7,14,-,CASSLGTQTYEQYF,TGTGCCAGCAGCCTAGGGACTCAAACCTACGAGCAGTACTTC
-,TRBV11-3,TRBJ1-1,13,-,CASSLRPGTEAFF,TGTGCCAGCAGCTTACGGCCCGGGACTGAAGCTTTCTTT
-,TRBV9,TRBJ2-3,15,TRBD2,CASSVRGAGEVTQYF,TGTGCCAGCAGCGTAAGGGGAGCGGGAGAAGTTACGCAGTATTTT
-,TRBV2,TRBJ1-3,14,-,CASSSGRQANTIYF,TGTGCCAGCAGTTCGGGAAGACAGGCAAACACCATATATTTT
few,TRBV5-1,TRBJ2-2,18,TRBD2,CASSPGLAGTGDTGELFF,TGCGCCAGCAGCCCCGGACTAGCGGGGACGGGGGACACCGGGGAGCTGTTTTTT
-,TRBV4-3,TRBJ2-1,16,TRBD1,CASSHDRGSDMNEQFF,TGCGCCAGCAGCCATGACAGGGGATCCGATATGAATGAGCAGTTCTTC
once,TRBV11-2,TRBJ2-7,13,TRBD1,CASSLQGANEQYF,TGTGCCAGCAGCTTACAGGGGGCGAACGAGCAGTACTTC
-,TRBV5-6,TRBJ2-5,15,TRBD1,CASSWGTDYQETQYF,TGTGCCAGCAGCTGGGGGACAGACTACCAAGAGACCCAGTACTTC
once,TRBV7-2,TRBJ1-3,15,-,CASSPKLLSGNTIYF,TGTGCCAGCAGCCCGAAACTTCTCTCTGGAAACACCATATATTTT
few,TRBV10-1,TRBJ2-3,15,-,CASSDNQRGTDTQYF,TGCGCCAGCAGTGATAACCAGCGAGGCACAGATACGCAGTATTTT
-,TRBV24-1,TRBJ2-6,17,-,CATSDLPNRAGANVLTF,TGTGCCACCAGCGACTTACCAAACAGGGCTGGGGCCAACGTCCTGACTTTC
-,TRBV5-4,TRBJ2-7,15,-,CASSSLTGHLYEQYF,TGTGCCAGCAGCTCTCTGACGGGACACCTCTACGAGCAGTACTTC
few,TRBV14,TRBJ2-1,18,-,CASSQRAGPKPLYNEQFF,TGTGCCAGCAGCCAAAGGGCAGGGCCAAAACCCCTTTACAATGAGCAGTTCTTC
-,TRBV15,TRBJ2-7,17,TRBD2,CATSRPPKLAGTYEQYF,TGTGCCACCAGCAGACCCCCAAAGCTAGCGGGGACCTACGAGCAGTACTTC
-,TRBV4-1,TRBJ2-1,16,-,CASSQERVSSYNEQFF,TGCGCCAGCAGCCAAGAGCGGGTAAGCTCCTACAATGAGCAGTTCTTC
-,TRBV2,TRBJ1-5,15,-,CASRSGTLSNQPQHF,TGTGCCAGCAGATCCGGGACACTTAGCAATCAGCCCCAGCATTTT
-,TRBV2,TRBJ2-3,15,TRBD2,CASSIQRGDTDTQYF,TGTGCCAGCAGTATCCAGCGGGGGGACACAGATACGCAGTATTTT
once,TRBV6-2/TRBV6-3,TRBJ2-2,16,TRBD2,CASSYVAGGYTGELFF,TGTGCCAGCAGTTACGTCGCGGGGGGGTATACCGGGGAGCTGTTTTTT
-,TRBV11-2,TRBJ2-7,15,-,CASSLLTKKSYEQYF,TGTGCCAGCAGCCTTCTGACTAAAAAATCCTACGAGCAGTACTTC
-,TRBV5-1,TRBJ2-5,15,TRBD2,CASSSTSGLQETQYF,TGCGCCAGCAGCTCGACTAGCGGACTCCAAGAGACCCAGTACTTC
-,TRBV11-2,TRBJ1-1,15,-,CASSHRTARQAEAFF,TGTGCCAGCAGCCATCGGACAGCCAGGCAAGCAGAGGCTTTCTTT
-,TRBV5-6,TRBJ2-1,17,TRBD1,CASSLVGRGLSYNEQFF,TGTGCCAGCAGCTTGGTAGGCAGGGGGCTATCCTACAATGAGCAGTTCTTC
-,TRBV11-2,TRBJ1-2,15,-,CASSLVTGTNYGYTF,TGTGCCAGCAGCTTAGTCACAGGAACTAACTATGGCTACACCTTC